This T cell receptor beta chain is from a study of T-cell memory formation after mild COVID-19. Overall study findings and caveats: Day 15 to 85 contractors were CD4/CD8 balanced; later expanders leaned CD4+. CD4+ contracting clones lay mainly in CM and EM, CD8+ ones in EMRA.

Notes on this clonotype: Its antigen is unknown.

5'RACE primed at constant segments yielded TCR alpha and TCR beta cDNA libraries bearing sample barcodes and UMIs. One entry per CDR3 protein results from TCRdb running MiXCR on the 5' RACE reads. The sample holds hundreds of thousands of distinct CDR3 sequences; roughly 20% are singletons and the top ten take around 7.7%. V lost 5 bases and J lost 6, with 13 bases in between. Germline V lookup: CDR1 SGHVS, CDR2 FQNEAQ. The CDR3 has 13 residues. The sequenced material came from PBMCs or a T cell subset sorted from them (not recorded which). This sequence was found in an adult woman who had mild COVID-19 (a few samples of this study predate the infection). Cell type and time point are not known. The chain uses TRBV7-8 and TRBJ1-2; D remains unclear. CDR3 region: CASSPQRRDGYTF. CDR3 nucleotide sequence: TGTGCCAGCAGCCCCCAGAGGCGGGATGGCTACACCTTC. The whole variable domain, filled in from reference TRBV7-8 and TRBJ1-2, reads GAGVSQSPRYKVAKRGQDVALRCDPISGHVSLFWYQQALGQGPEFLTYFQNEAQLDKSGLPSDRFFAERPEGSVSTLKIQRTQQEDSAVYLCASSPQRRDGYTFGSGTRLTVV.